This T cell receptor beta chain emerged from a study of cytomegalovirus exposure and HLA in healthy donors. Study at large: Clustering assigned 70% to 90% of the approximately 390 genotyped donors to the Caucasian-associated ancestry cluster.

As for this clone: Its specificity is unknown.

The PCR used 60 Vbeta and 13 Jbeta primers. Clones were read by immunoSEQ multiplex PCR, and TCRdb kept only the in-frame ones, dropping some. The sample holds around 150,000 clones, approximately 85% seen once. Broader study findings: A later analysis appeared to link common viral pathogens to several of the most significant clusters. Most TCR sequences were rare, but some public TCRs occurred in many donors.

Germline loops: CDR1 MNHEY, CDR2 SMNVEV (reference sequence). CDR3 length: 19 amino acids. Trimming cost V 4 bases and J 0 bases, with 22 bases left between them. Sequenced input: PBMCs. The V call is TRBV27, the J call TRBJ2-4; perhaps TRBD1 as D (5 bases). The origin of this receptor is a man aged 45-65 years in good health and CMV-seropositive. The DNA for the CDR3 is TGTGCCAGCAGTTCGTCCCAGATGACAGAAGATTTAGCCAAAAACATTCAGTACTTC. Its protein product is CASSSSQMTEDLAKNIQYF.